The sample holds one count of the clone carrying this TCR beta chain. Germline CDR1 and CDR2: MNHEY and SVGAGI. The CDR3 runs to 13 residues. The ends were cut back, 2 bases at V and 6 bases at J, with 10 bases in the middle. The data stem from a study of control samples from healthy donors and cancer patients. Produced via immunoSEQ multiplex PCR; TCRdb's table is partial and in-frame only. The sample consists of roughly 38,000 clones, 70% to 90% of them appearing once. The source of this sequence is a man between 60 and 75 years old in good health. The genes are TRBV6-5 and TRBJ2-5; D perhaps matches TRBD1 (6 bases). The sample taken for sequencing was blood. This CDR3 reads CASSYGQGKTQYF. CDR3 bases: TGTGCCAGCAGTTACGGGCAGGGGAAGACCCAGTACTTC.